Presented here are 20 T cell receptor beta chains from one specimen sequenced in a study of blood T cell repertoires in COVID-19. Produced via immunoSEQ multiplex PCR; TCRdb's table is partial and in-frame only. The sample lists 130,000 to 150,000 clones, 88% occurring once. The specimen sequenced was peripheral blood. All receptors come from a man between 65 and 85 years old with acute or convalescent COVID-19.

The V gene is TRBV18, the J gene TRBJ1-4, with 9 positions matching TRBD1. V trimming: 3 bases; J trimming: 15 bases; junction bases outside the gene matches: 8. Germline values: CDR1 KGHSH, CDR2 LQKENI. The CDR3 is 13 amino acids. The CDR3 spells CASSPLEGQGLFF. The CDR3 DNA reads TGTGCCAGCTCACCTTTGGAGGGACAGGGATTGTTTTTT.

The V call is TRBV19, the J call TRBJ1-5; TRBD1 is a possible D gene (6 bases). This CDR3 is built from 14 residues. The V gene lost 4 bases and the J gene lost 0 bases, with 7 bases spanning the gap. Germline V gene lookup returns CDR1 LNHDA and CDR2 SQIVND (reference sequence). The CDR3 DNA reads as TGTGCCAGTAGTAACAGGGATAGCAATCAGCCCCAGCATTTT. Protein product: CASSNRDSNQPQHF.

The J gene is TRBJ2-5, the V gene TRBV3-1 (or the pseudogene TRBV3-2); 7 positions agree with TRBD1. CDR3 length equals 14 residues. With 4 bases clipped from V and 3 bases from J, the junction kept 5 bases outside the gene matches. Per the germline V gene, CDR1 is LGHDT and CDR2 is YNNKEL (reference sequence). CDR3 sequence reads: CASSPRQGKETQYF. The CDR3 DNA follows: TGTGCCAGCAGCCCGAGACAGGGCAAAGAGACCCAGTACTTC.

V is TRBV5-8 and J is TRBJ1-5, with 7 nucleotides matching TRBD1. The trim removed 2 bases at V and 4 bases at J, leaving 9 bases unmatched. CDR1 is SGHTS, CDR2 YDEGEE, per germline. The CDR3 loop spans 16 amino acids. The chain's CDR3 is CASSFGAGGLNQPQHF. The DNA for the CDR3 is TGTGCCAGCAGCTTTGGAGCAGGGGGTTTAAATCAGCCCCAGCATTTT.

This sequence joins TRBV10-1 and TRBJ2-3; TRBD2 might be the D (7 bases). The CDR3 is 14 amino acids. Per the germline V gene, CDR1 is WNHNN and CDR2 is SYGVQD (reference sequence). The V end lost 10 bases, the J end lost 2 bases, and 16 bases lay between the germline ends. Here the CDR3 DNA reads TGCGCCACCCAAACGCGGGGGCCCACAGATACGCAGTATTTT. This codes for CATQTRGPTDTQYF.

The rearrangement links TRBV2 to TRBJ1-5, with 10 bases matching TRBD1. In germline, CDR1 is SNHLY, CDR2 FYNNEI. This CDR3 is 15 amino acids long. With 6 bases clipped from V and 7 bases from J, the junction kept 9 bases outside the gene matches. The CDR3 reads CASRPGTGVGQPQHF. In DNA, the CDR3 is TGTGCCAGCAGGCCCGGGACAGGGGTTGGCCAGCCCCAGCATTTT.

The chain employs TRBV2 and TRBJ1-1, with D tentatively TRBD1 (5 bases). This CDR3 contains 13 residues. CDR1 and CDR2 (germline): SNHLY, FYNNEI. Between the trimmed V and J ends, which lost 9 bases and 7 bases, there was a span of 18 bases. CDR3 DNA sequence: TGTGCCAGGAGACAGTTTGGTTCTGGTGAAGCTTTCTTT. It encodes CARRQFGSGEAFF.

DNA for the CDR3: TGTGCCAGTATGGGGCAGTCGAGCAATCAGCCCCAGCATTTT. This translates into CASMGQSSNQPQHF. The chain carries TRBV19 and TRBJ1-5; maybe TRBD1 (5 bases). The germline CDR1 and CDR2 sequences are LNHDA and SQIVND (reference sequence). The CDR3 sequence is 14 residues long. V was shortened by 7 bases and J by 1 base, with 11 bases between the two germline ends.

This clone was counted between two and nine times. The rearrangement joins TRBV3-1 (or the pseudogene TRBV3-2) to TRBJ2-7; no clear D gene. V lost 1 base and J lost 5, with 9 bases in between. The CDR3 loop spans 13 amino acids. CDR1 is LGHDT and CDR2 is YNNKEL in the germline V gene (reference sequence). The CDR3 sequence is CASSQASFNEQYF. The DNA for the CDR3 is TGTGCCAGCAGCCAAGCCTCGTTTAACGAGCAGTACTTC.

V and J are TRBV11-2 and TRBJ1-1, with D hard to call. The V end lost 3 bases, the J end lost 5 bases, and 16 bases lay between the germline ends. Germline V gene sequence: CDR1 SGHAT, CDR2 FQNNGV. This CDR3 is built from 15 residues. The CDR3 nucleotides are TGTGCCAGCAGCTTTAATTGGTCTCTAGAGACTGAAGCTTTCTTT. Protein sequence: CASSFNWSLETEAFF.

The CDR3 reads CASRTSGGGYEQFF. CDR3 coding DNA: TGTGCCAGTAGAACTAGCGGGGGCGGGTATGAGCAGTTCTTC. This rearrangement joins TRBV19 to TRBJ2-1; 11 nucleotides match TRBD2. Germline V lookup: CDR1 LNHDA, CDR2 SQIVND (reference sequence). The CDR3 has 14 residues. Trimming took 6 bases from V and 8 from J; bases not matched to a gene: 6.

This chain connects TRBV28 to TRBJ2-5, with 13 bases that match TRBD2. Germline CDR1 is MDHEN and CDR2 is SYDVKM. This CDR3 is 16 amino acids long. Trimming removed 5 bases from V and 5 bases from J; junction bases left unmatched: 8. CDR3: CASSTLAGGPRETQYF. The CDR3 bases are TGTGCCAGCAGTACACTAGCGGGAGGGCCTCGGGAGACCCAGTACTTC. Based on the CDR3 plus reference TRBV28 and TRBJ2-5, the full variable domain is DVKVTQSSRYLVKRTGEKVFLECVQDMDHENMFWYRQDPGLGLRLIYFSYDVKMKEKGDIPEGYSVSREKKERFSLILESASTNQTSMYLCASSTLAGGPRETQYFGPGTRLLVL.

The V gene is TRBV10-3, the J gene TRBJ1-5, with D possibly matching TRBD1 (6 bases). V shed 0 bases and J shed 0 bases, with 9 bases lying between them. Germline lookup yields CDR1 ENHRY and CDR2 SYGVKD. The CDR3 runs 16 residues. The CDR3 DNA is TGTGCCATCAGTGAGTCGGGACAACTTAGCAATCAGCCCCAGCATTTT. Translated: CAISESGQLSNQPQHF.

The chain combines TRBV18 with TRBJ2-7, with D possibly being TRBD2 (5 bases). The CDR3 has 14 residues. Trimming removed 3 bases from V and 3 bases from J, with 12 bases in between. Germline CDR1 is KGHSH and CDR2 is LQKENI. CDR3 DNA sequence: TGTGCCAGCTCACCTCCGGTGACTATCTACGAGCAGTACTTC. It is translated as CASSPPVTIYEQYF.

This clone was detected a few times. The CDR3: CASSQDVVSNQPQHF. CDR3 in DNA: TGCGCCAGCAGCCAAGATGTTGTAAGCAATCAGCCCCAGCATTTT. This sequence joins TRBV4-1 and TRBJ1-5; D is unclear. This CDR3 comprises 15 residues. The V end was cut by 0 bases, the J end by 1 base, with 7 bases between. The germline gives CDR1 MGHRA, CDR2 YSYEKL.

The rearrangement uses TRBV10-1 and TRBJ2-3; weak D call: TRBD2 (5 bases). The CDR3 spans 14 residues. Germline V gene data show CDR1 as WNHNN and CDR2 as SYGVQD (reference sequence). V gave up 0 bases and J gave up 5 bases, with 9 bases separating them. In DNA form, the CDR3 reads TGCGCCAGCAGTGAGTCGGGAGCAAAAGATACGCAGTATTTT. It specifies CASSESGAKDTQYF.

This rearrangement joins TRBV9 to TRBJ2-1; TRBD2 aligns across 9 bases. J lost 5 bases, V lost 2 bases, and 5 bases had no gene match. Germline loops: CDR1 SGDLS, CDR2 YYNGEE. CDR3 length: 15 amino acids. The CDR3 loop reads CASSVAGGPHNEQFF. The CDR3 coding sequence is TGTGCCAGCAGCGTCGCGGGAGGGCCCCACAATGAGCAGTTCTTC.

In the case of this clone: Different DNA sequences within this sample yield the same CDR3. The chain links TRBV28 to TRBJ1-1; D is unresolved. The CDR3 covers 11 residues. V dropped 6 bases and J dropped 2 bases, with 4 bases sitting between them. CDR1 and CDR2 (germline): MDHEN, SYDVKM. The CDR3 sequence: CASSSNTEAFF. As DNA, the CDR3 is TGTGCCAGCAGCTCTAACACTGAAGCTTTCTTT.

This chain connects TRBV27 to TRBJ1-5, with a possible D match to TRBD1 (5 bases). Germline V gives CDR1 MNHEY, CDR2 SMNVEV (reference sequence). V was trimmed by 7 bases and J by 3 bases, leaving 19 bases between them. This CDR3 has 16 residues. The CDR3 nucleotides read TGTGCCAGCAATGGGGCCGGGGCGGGGTACAATCAGCCCCAGCATTTT. Translating gives CASNGAGAGYNQPQHF.

The chain recombines TRBV28 with TRBJ1-5; weak D call: TRBD1 (5 bases). The V and J ends lost 8 bases and 6 bases respectively, with 11 bases between them. This CDR3 is built from 12 residues. Germline assignment: CDR1 MDHEN and CDR2 SYDVKM. Here the CDR3 reads CASVEGSQPQHF. CDR3 DNA sequence: TGTGCCAGCGTGGAGGGGAGTCAGCCCCAGCATTTT.